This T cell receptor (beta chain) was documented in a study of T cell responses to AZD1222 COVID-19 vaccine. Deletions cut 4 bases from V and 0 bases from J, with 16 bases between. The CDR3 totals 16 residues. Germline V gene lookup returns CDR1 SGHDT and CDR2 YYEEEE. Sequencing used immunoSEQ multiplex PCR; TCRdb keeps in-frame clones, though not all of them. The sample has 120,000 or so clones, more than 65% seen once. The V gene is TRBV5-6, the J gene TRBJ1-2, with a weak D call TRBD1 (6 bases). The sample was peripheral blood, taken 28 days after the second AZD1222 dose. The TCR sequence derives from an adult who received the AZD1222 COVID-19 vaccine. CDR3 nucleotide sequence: TGTGCCAGCAGCCCCCTAGGGGGGGCACCTAACTATGGCTACACCTTC. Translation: CASSPLGGAPNYGYTF.